What follows are 15 T cell receptor beta chains derived from one specimen sequenced in a study of T-cell reconstitution after alpha-beta-depleted transplantation in children (dated by TCRdb to about 2016). Libraries came from PCR. Sequencing took place on an Illumina HiSeq 2500. TCR libraries were prepared with molecular barcoding, using unique molecular identifiers to normalize TCRbeta repertoire quantification. TCRdb cleaned the public reads at Q25 with fastp, built clones with MiXCR and kept in-frame beta chains. Every entry covers one CDR3 protein and lists the most common genes and DNA from its rows. This sample gives hundreds of thousands of distinct CDR3 sequences in total; around 15% of them show up just once. Roughly 29% of the sample belongs to the ten largest clones. This specimen's treatment or condition label, per the study, means: allogeneic hematopoietic cell transplantation with graft depleted of TCRalphabeta T cells and CD19 B cells.

Sequences were derived from PBMCs, mostly from graft donor cells, sampled 360 days after TCRalphabeta/CD19-depleted stem cell transplant. The receptors come from a boy under two years old who had a stem cell transplant for Wiskott-Aldrich syndrome, so the T cells may come from the graft donor.

This clonotype turned up a few times. The V call is TRBV7-9, the J call TRBJ2-1, with 9 positions matching TRBD2. Unmatched junction bases numbered 17, after V lost 6 bases and J lost 8 bases. CDR1 and CDR2 from the germline V gene are SEHNR and FQNEAQ (reference sequence). The CDR3 extends over 17 amino acids. CDR3 region: CASRTSGGRWTTDEQFF. In DNA, the CDR3 is TGTGCCAGCAGGACTAGCGGAGGTCGGTGGACTACAGATGAGCAGTTCTTC.

The gene calls are TRBV20-1 and TRBJ2-1, with 10 bases lining up with TRBD2. This CDR3 spans 15 amino acids. Trimming cost V 6 bases and J 1 base; bases outside gene matches: 6. In germline, CDR1 is DFQATT, CDR2 SNEGSKA (reference sequence). This CDR3 reads CSAHSGGGSYNEQFF. The CDR3 DNA reads TGCAGTGCCCACAGCGGGGGGGGGTCCTACAATGAGCAGTTCTTC.

This clonotype was observed a few times. The chain carries TRBV2 and TRBJ2-5, with 9 bases matching TRBD1. This CDR3 comprises 14 residues. CDR1 is SNHLY and CDR2 is FYNNEI in the germline V gene. Trimming took 5 bases from V and 6 from J; bases not matched to a gene: 7. The DNA of the CDR3 is TGTGCCAGCAGTCCGGACAGGGGCGAAAAGACCCAGTACTTC. Translation: CASSPDRGEKTQYF.

V and J are TRBV18 and TRBJ2-7; D gene uncertain. This CDR3 region has 16 residues. The germline gives CDR1 KGHSH, CDR2 LQKENI. Trimming pared 3 bases from V and 4 bases from J, leaving 19 bases between. For the CDR3, the DNA is TGTGCCAGCTCACCGTTGCCAAATTGGGGTATTTACGAGCAGTACTTC. Residues: CASSPLPNWGIYEQYF.

The chain has TRBV25-1 and TRBJ2-3; the D gene is possibly TRBD2 (6 bases). V was cut by 1 base and J by 3 bases, with 14 bases left in between. This CDR3 is 16 amino acids long. CDR1 is MGHDK, CDR2 SYGVNS, per germline. The CDR3 loop is CASSEFQGRGTDTQYF. The DNA of the CDR3 is TGTGCCAGCAGTGAATTTCAGGGCCGGGGGACAGATACGCAGTATTTT. Combining the CDR3 with reference TRBV25-1 and TRBJ2-3 gives the whole variable domain EADIYQTPRYLVIGTGKKITLECSQTMGHDKMYWYQQDPGMELHLIHYSYGVNSTEKGDLSSESTVSRIRTEHFPLTLESARPSHTSQYLCASSEFQGRGTDTQYFGPGTRLTVL.

The chain links TRBV3-1 to TRBJ2-7; D remains ambiguous. Germline-derived CDR1 and CDR2 are LGHDT and YNNKEL (reference sequence). The CDR3 sequence is 14 residues long. V dropped 2 bases and J dropped 3 bases, with 11 bases sitting between them. CDR3 in amino acids: CASSQIYSFYEQYF. The DNA of the CDR3 is TGTGCCAGCAGCCAAATCTACAGCTTCTACGAGCAGTACTTC.

The chain recombines TRBV28 with TRBJ2-1; 9 bases align to TRBD2. Germline loops: CDR1 MDHEN, CDR2 SYDVKM. The CDR3 is 17 amino acids. V trimming: 2 bases; J trimming: 2 bases; junction bases outside the gene matches: 7. The CDR3 DNA reads as TGTGCCAGCAGTTTAGCTGCTAGCGGGGCCACCTACAATGAGCAGTTCTTC. Its translation is CASSLAASGATYNEQFF.

The chain carries TRBV4-1 and TRBJ2-5; tentatively, D is TRBD1 or TRBD2 (5 bases each). Germline-derived CDR1 and CDR2 are MGHRA and YSYEKL. CDR3 length: 13 amino acids. Trimming left V 0 bases short and J 7 bases short, with 9 bases between. CDR3 DNA: TGCGCCAGCAGCCAAGATACTAGGGGGACCCAGTACTTC. Translated: CASSQDTRGTQYF.

This clonotype was counted a few times. The genes are TRBV18 and TRBJ2-3, with D tentatively TRBD2 (5 bases). The V end lost 1 base, the J end lost 4 bases, and 12 bases lay between the germline ends. The CDR3 contains 15 residues. Germline V gene data show CDR1 as KGHSH and CDR2 as LQKENI. CDR3 sequence: CASSPLPPRADTQYF. The CDR3 DNA follows: TGTGCCAGCTCACCACTACCCCCGAGGGCAGATACGCAGTATTTT.

The chain joins TRBV5-1 to TRBJ2-7; 8 bases agree with TRBD1. From germline, CDR1 is SGHRS and CDR2 YFSETQ. CDR3 length equals 17 residues. V gave up 4 bases and J gave up 1 base; unmatched junction bases: 13. The CDR3 loop reads CASSTGQGTSDSYEQYF. CDR3 in DNA: TGCGCCAGCAGCACCGGACAGGGCACGTCGGATTCCTACGAGCAGTACTTC.

J is TRBJ2-7 and V is TRBV5-4, with D perhaps matching TRBD2 (5 bases). The CDR3 loop spans 14 amino acids. CDR1 is SGHNT and CDR2 is YYREEE in the germline V gene (reference sequence). Trimming left V 0 bases short and J 0 bases short, with 7 bases between. CDR3 nucleotides: TGTGCCAGCAGCTTGGCGACTACCTCCTACGAGCAGTACTTC. Its translation is CASSLATTSYEQYF.

This clonotype showed up just a few times. V is TRBV20-1 and J is TRBJ1-1, with TRBD1 as a possible D gene (6 bases). V lost 0 bases to trimming and J lost 5 bases, with 13 bases between them. This CDR3 has 14 amino acids. Per the germline V gene, CDR1 is DFQATT and CDR2 is SNEGSKA (reference sequence). The CDR3 nucleotides are TGCAGTGCTAGAGATCGCGTTAGGGGGACTGAAGCTTTCTTT. As protein: CSARDRVRGTEAFF.

This chain uses TRBV18 with TRBJ2-1; TRBD2 agrees at 8 bases. CDR1 and CDR2 from the germline V gene are KGHSH and LQKENI. The CDR3 has 15 amino acids. Trimming took 5 bases from V and 10 from J; bases not matched to a gene: 13. CDR3 sequence: CASSRFSGEPQEQFF. In DNA, the CDR3 is TGTGCCAGCTCAAGGTTTAGCGGGGAGCCCCAGGAGCAGTTCTTC.

Only a few counts were recorded for this clonotype. The rearrangement joins TRBV12-3 or TRBV12-4 to TRBJ2-5; D is unclear. The CDR3 spans 14 residues. Between the trimmed V and J ends, which lost 5 bases and 2 bases, there was a span of 12 bases. CDR3 protein: CASSHPVTQETQYF. Here the CDR3 DNA reads TGTGCCAGCAGTCACCCAGTTACACAAGAGACCCAGTACTTC.

The J gene is TRBJ2-1, the V gene TRBV5-1; D gene uncertain. This CDR3 has 12 residues. V was pared by 2 bases and J by 10 bases, with 10 bases between. The germline CDR1 and CDR2 sequences are SGHRS and YFSETQ. The CDR3 reads CASSFHGVEQFF. The CDR3 DNA is TGCGCCAGCAGCTTTCATGGGGTCGAGCAGTTCTTC.